Sequencing of this T cell receptor (beta chain) was carried out in a study of T cells expressing NK-cell markers. Study-wide context: HCMV seropositivity marked seven of the eight sequenced donors; one was seronegative.

A remark on this clonotype: What it recognizes is unknown.

No DNA is given; TCRdb re-called the 5' RACE reads and lists each CDR3 protein once. The ten top clones account for around 10%, within a sample of roughly 390,000 distinct CDR3 sequences. The CDR3 loop spans 12 amino acids. Germline CDR1 SQVTM, CDR2 ANQGSEA. Overall study results and limits: Once again these clonotypes came out on top in the CD3+CD56-NKG2C+ fraction of a handful of donors.

Material: blood T cells: a sorted CD56 or NKG2C T cell subset, CD4+ or CD8+ T cells, or bulk PBMC T cells (not recorded which). V and J are TRBV29-1 and TRBJ1-3. The TCR sequence derives from a woman aged 45 to 65 in good health. The CDR3 region is CSVTETGNTIYF.